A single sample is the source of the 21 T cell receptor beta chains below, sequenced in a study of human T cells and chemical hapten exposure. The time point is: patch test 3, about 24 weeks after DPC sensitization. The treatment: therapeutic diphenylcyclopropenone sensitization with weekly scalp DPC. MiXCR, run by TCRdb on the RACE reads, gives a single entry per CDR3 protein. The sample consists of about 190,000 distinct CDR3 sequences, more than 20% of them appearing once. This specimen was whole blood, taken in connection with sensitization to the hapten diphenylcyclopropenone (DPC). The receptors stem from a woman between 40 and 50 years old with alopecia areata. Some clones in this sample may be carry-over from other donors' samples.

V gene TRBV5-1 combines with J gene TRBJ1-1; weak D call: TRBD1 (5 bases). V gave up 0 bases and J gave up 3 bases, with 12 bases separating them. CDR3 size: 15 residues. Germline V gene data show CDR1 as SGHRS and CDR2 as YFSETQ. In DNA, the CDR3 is TGCGCCAGCAGCTTGGCCCGGGACCGCGACACTGAAGCTTTCTTT. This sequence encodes CASSLARDRDTEAFF.

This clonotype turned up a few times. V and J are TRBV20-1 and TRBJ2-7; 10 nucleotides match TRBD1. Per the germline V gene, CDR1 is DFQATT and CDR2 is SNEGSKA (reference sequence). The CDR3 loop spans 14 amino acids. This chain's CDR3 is CSAPRTGGTYEQYF. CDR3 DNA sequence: TGCAGCGCACCTAGGACAGGGGGAACCTACGAGCAGTACTTC.

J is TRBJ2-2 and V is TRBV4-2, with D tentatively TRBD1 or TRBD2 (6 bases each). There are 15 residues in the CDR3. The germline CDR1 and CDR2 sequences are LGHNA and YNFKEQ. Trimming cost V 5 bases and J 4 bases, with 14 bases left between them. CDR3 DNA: TGTGCCAGCAGCGAAGGGGGGCGCGGCACCGGGGAGCTGTTTTTT. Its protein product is CASSEGGRGTGELFF.

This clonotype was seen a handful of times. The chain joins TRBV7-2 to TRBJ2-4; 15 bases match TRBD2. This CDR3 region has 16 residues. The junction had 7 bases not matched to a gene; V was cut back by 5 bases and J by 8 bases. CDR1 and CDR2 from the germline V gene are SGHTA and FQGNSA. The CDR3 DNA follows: TGTGCCAGCAGCGGACTAGCGGGAGGGCCCGGGGACATTCAGTACTTC. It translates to CASSGLAGGPGDIQYF.

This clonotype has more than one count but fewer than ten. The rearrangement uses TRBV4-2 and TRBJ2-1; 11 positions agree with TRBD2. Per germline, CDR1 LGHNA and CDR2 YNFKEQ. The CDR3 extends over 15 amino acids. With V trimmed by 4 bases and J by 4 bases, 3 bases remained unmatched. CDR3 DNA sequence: TGTGCCAGCAGCCCGGGACTAGCGGATTACAATGAGCAGTTCTTC. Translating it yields CASSPGLADYNEQFF.

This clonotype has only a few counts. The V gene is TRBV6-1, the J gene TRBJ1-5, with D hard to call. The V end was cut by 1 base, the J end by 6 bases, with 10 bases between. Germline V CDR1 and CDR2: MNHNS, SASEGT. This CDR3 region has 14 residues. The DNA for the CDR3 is TGTGCCAGCAGTGAAGGTACTGGGATTCAGCCCCAGCATTTT. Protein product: CASSEGTGIQPQHF.

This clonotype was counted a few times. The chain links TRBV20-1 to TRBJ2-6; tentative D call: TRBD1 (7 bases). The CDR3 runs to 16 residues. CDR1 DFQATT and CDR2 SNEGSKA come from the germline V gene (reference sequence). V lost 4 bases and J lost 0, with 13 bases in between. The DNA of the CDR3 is TGCAGTGCTATGGAGGGGGCCTACTCTGGGGCCAACGTCCTGACTTTC. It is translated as CSAMEGAYSGANVLTF.

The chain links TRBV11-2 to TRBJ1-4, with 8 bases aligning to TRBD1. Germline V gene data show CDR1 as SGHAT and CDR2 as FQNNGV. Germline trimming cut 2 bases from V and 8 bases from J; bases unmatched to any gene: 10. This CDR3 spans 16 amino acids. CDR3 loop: CASSLSLTGAMEKLFF. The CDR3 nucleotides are TGTGCCAGCAGCTTATCGTTGACAGGGGCGATGGAAAAACTGTTTTTT.

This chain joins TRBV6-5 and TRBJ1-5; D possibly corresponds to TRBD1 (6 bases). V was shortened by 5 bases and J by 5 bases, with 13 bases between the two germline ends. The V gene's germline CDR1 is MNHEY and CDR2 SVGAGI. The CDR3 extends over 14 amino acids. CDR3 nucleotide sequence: TGTGCCAGCAGTGGCCTACAGGGATATCAGCCCCAGCATTTT. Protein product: CASSGLQGYQPQHF.

Here the CDR3 reads CASSQDILGQDPYEQYF. DNA for the CDR3: TGCGCCAGCAGCCAAGATATTTTGGGACAGGACCCCTACGAGCAGTACTTC. This chain uses TRBV4-3 with TRBJ2-7; 8 bases agree with TRBD1. Germline V gene data show CDR1 as LGHNA and CDR2 as YSLEER. Trimming at V came to 0 bases and at J to 2 bases, leaving 9 bases not matched to a gene. The CDR3 length is 17 residues.

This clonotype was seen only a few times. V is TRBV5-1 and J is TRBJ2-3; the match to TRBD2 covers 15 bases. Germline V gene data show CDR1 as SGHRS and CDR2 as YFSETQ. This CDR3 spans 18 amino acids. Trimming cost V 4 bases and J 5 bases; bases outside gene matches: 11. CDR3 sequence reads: CASSPLFPGLAGGDTQYF. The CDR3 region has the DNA TGCGCCAGCAGCCCCCTCTTCCCGGGACTAGCGGGAGGAGATACGCAGTATTTT. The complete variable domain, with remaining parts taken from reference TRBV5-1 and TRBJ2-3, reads KAGVTQTPRYLIKTRGQQVTLSCSPISGHRSVSWYQQTPGQGLQFLFEYFSETQRNKGNFPGRFSGRQFSNSRSEMNVSTLELGDSALYLCASSPLFPGLAGGDTQYFGPGTRLTVL.

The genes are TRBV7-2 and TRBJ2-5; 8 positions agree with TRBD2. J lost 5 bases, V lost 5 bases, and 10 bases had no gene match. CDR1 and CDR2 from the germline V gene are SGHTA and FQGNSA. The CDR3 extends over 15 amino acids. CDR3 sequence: CASSRTSLGGETQYF. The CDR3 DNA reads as TGTGCCAGCAGCCGGACTAGCCTCGGCGGGGAGACCCAGTACTTC.

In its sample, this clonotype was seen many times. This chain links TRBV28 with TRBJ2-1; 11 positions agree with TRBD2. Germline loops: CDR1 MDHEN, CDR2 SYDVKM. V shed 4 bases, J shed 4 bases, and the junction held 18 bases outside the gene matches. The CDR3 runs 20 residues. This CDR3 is CASSSLRTWLAGGEYNEQFF. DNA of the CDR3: TGTGCCAGCAGTTCCCTCAGGACATGGCTAGCGGGAGGCGAGTACAATGAGCAGTTCTTC.

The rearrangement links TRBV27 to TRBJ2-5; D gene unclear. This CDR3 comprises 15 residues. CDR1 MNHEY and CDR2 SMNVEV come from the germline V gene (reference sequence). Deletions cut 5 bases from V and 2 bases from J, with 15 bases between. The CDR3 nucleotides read TGTGCCAGCAGTCCCTTTTTGGGCCCTCAAGAGACCCAGTACTTC. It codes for CASSPFLGPQETQYF.

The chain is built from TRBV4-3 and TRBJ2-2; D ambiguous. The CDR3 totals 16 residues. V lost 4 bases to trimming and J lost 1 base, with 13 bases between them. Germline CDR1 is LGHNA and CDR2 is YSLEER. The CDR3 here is CASSLAWAGNTGELFF. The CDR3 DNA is TGCGCCAGCAGCCTGGCGTGGGCAGGGAACACCGGGGAGCTGTTTTTT.

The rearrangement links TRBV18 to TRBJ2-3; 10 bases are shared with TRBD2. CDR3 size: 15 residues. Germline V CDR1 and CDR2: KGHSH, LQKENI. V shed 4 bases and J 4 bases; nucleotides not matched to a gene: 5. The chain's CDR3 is CASSRASGSADTQYF. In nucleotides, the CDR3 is TGTGCCAGCTCACGGGCTAGCGGGAGCGCAGATACGCAGTATTTT.

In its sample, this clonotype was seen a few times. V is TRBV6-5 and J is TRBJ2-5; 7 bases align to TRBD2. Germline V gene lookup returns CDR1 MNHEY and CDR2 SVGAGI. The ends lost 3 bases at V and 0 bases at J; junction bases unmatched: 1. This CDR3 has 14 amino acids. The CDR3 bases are TGTGCCAGCAGTTATGGGGGGGACCAAGAGACCCAGTACTTC. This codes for CASSYGGDQETQYF.

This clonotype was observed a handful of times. DNA for the CDR3: TGTGCCAGCAGAGCAGGGCACAATCAGCCCCAGCATTTT. Amino acid sequence: CASRAGHNQPQHF. The rearrangement links TRBV12-3 or TRBV12-4 to TRBJ1-5; TRBD1 is a possible D gene (5 bases). Trimming took 6 bases from V and 3 from J, leaving 9 bases between them. The CDR3 has 13 amino acids.

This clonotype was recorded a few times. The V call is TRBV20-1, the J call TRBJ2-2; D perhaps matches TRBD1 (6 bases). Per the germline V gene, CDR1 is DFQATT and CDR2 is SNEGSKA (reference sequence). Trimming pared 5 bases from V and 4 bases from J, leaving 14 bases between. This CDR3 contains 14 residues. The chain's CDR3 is CSAARDKATGELFF. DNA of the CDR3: TGCAGTGCTGCCCGGGACAAGGCCACCGGGGAGCTGTTTTTT.

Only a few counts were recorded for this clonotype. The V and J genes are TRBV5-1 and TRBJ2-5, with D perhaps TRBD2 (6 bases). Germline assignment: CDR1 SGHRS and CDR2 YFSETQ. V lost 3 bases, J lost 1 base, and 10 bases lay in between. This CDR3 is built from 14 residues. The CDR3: CASSSGTFQETQYF. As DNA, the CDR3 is TGCGCCAGCAGCTCCGGGACTTTCCAAGAGACCCAGTACTTC.

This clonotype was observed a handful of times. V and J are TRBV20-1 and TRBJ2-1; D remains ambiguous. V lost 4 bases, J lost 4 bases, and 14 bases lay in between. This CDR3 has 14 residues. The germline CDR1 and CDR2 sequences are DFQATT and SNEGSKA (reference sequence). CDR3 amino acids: CSANLVGPYNEQFF. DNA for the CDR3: TGCAGTGCTAATCTAGTTGGGCCTTACAATGAGCAGTTCTTC.